The entry below describes one TCR beta chain. Its antigen is not yet known. No base-level quality is on record; no much larger clone is a single base apart. This record comes from a study of shared clonotypes between healthy human individuals (dated by TCRdb to about 2020). With regard to the full study: The cohort included a few men and two women between 18 and 49 years of age. Blood TCR repertoires of several healthy adults were deeply sequenced to estimate repertoire size and the extent of clonotype sharing between individuals. Libraries were prepared and TCR repertoires were sequenced by different laboratories using diverse techniques, in order to increase sequencing depth and limit assay-specific biases. Per donor, leukapheresis produced somewhere between about 0.9 and 9.5 billion PBMCs. Here is what the overall study found, with its caveats: Based on pairwise subsampling, the degree of clonotype sharing among donors was expected to be affected by sequencing depth. Sampling was limited to blood, and TCR repertoires in tissue likely differ from TCR repertoires in blood. The genetic and exposure-history diversity represented was limited by the small number of donors.

Using the deep immunoSEQ assay, TCR CDR3 regions were amplified from genomic DNA by multiplex PCR. Extracted genomic DNA from each cell subset was distributed evenly across all wells of several immunoSEQ 96-well plates, and each plate was treated as a replicate. For unsorted PBMC, roughly 330 ng genomic DNA, equal to approximately 30,000 T cell genomes, was loaded into each replicate PCR. Ten immunoSEQ deep assay plates were used to sequence unsorted PBMC genomic DNA. The purified libraries were quantified using a Qubit 3.0 fluorometer, sized with a Bioanalyzer 2100, and then quantified again using the KAPA Library Quantification kit. Every immunoSEQ 96-well plate was sequenced on a dedicated single-read 150-cycle Illumina NextSeq 550 flow cell. As for how the authors treated the data: Because the immunoSEQ output held only junctional sequences and lacked quality scores, the filtering could not match the filtering applied to full-length reads. Sequences were annotated with PyIR, a Python wrapper for IgBLAST v1.9, using IMGT germline references to assign V/J genes and CDR3. Reads were removed for weak V/J assignments (E-value above 1e-6), missing CDR3, stop codons, out-of-frame junctions, or ambiguous translated residues. V3J clonotypes were defined as sequences sharing an identical inferred V gene, J gene, and CDR3 amino acid sequence. Percentage overlap between repertoires was computed as shared unique clonotypes divided by the size of the smaller repertoire. Richness of each repertoire was evaluated using RTK rarefaction, the Chao1 estimator, and Recon v2.1 estimates of unobserved clonotypes. The clones in this table, taken by TCRdb from immuneACCESS, are in-frame only. Not every clone is retained; where verified, under half of the shortfall comes from an unresolved V gene, and the cause of the rest is unknown. That table supplies the V and J calls and clone size; D and trimming were determined from the DNA. In this sample the table shows approximately 500,000 clones, almost 80% of which occur a single time. The ten largest clones capture around 13% of the sample.

Donors were healthy HIV-negative adults with no recently reported acute infections or vaccinations. Only Caucasian adults living in Nashville, Tennessee, USA were represented among the donors. For unsorted samples, tens of millions of PBMCs were counted, and genomic DNA was extracted using the QIAamp DNA Blood Mini kit. After blood collection by leukapheresis, PBMCs were isolated using Ficoll-Histopaque density gradient centrifugation and then cryopreserved in the vapor phase of liquid nitrogen. In the germline V gene, CDR1 corresponds to KGHSH and CDR2 to LQKENI. Including the terminal cysteine and phenylalanine, the CDR3 comprises 13 residues. Only the CDR3 region is kept as DNA, spanning 39 bases read in frame from base 1. A distance of 12 bases separates the germline ends of V and J, which lose 6 bases and 3 bases respectively.

The chain links TRBV18 with TRBJ2-7; there is no confident call for the D gene. What was sequenced was PBMCs. The TCR was taken from a woman aged 35 to 49 in good health. Some clones in this sample may be carry-over from other donors' samples. The DNA sequence reads TGTGCCAGCTCCCACACGCATGTCTACGAGCAGTACTTC. The encoded protein is CASSHTHVYEQYF.